What follows are 32 T cell receptor beta chains derived from one specimen sequenced in a study of technical replicates of blood from four donors. Libraries were prepared by immunoSEQ multiplex PCR; TCRdb keeps only in-frame clonotypes and omits some of them. The sample lists 10,000 or so clones, 80% to 95% occurring once. The sample taken for sequencing was PBMCs. The source of these receptors is a human donor in good health.

For the CDR3, the DNA is TGTGCCAGCAGCCCGTCGGGACTGCCCCCCTACGAGCAGTACTTC. Its protein is CASSPSGLPPYEQYF. This chain links TRBV13 with TRBJ2-7, with D possibly TRBD2 on 6 matching bases. This CDR3 contains 15 residues. V was pared by 5 bases and J by 2 bases, with 16 bases between. Germline V gives CDR1 PRHDT, CDR2 FYEKMQ (reference sequence).

The genes are TRBV7-8 and TRBJ2-3, with D tentatively TRBD1 (6 bases). Trimming removed 6 bases from V and 0 bases from J, with 13 bases in between. The CDR3 covers 15 residues. Per germline, CDR1 SGHVS and CDR2 FQNEAQ. CDR3 sequence (DNA): TGTGCCAGCAGTTTCAGGGGTGAAAGCACAGATACGCAGTATTTT. Its protein product is CASSFRGESTDTQYF.

Points on this clone: One end of the junction is discordant with germline, which a read error may explain. V is TRBV15 and J is TRBJ1-2; D is perhaps TRBD1 (6 bases). Germline V gene data show CDR1 as LNHNV and CDR2 as YYDKDF (reference sequence). CDR3 length equals 15 residues. CDR3 in amino acids: CATSIWHRVNTIIAF. The DNA for the CDR3 is TGTGCCACCAGCATATGGCACAGGGTCAACACCATCATCGCCTTC.

The J gene is TRBJ1-5, the V gene TRBV7-9; D is ambiguous. V was clipped by 5 bases and J by 0 bases, with 11 bases between them. CDR1 SEHNR and CDR2 FQNEAQ come from the germline V gene (reference sequence). The CDR3 extends over 15 amino acids. The CDR3, as DNA: TGTGCCAGCAGCCCCGGACTGGATAGCAATCAGCCCCAGCATTTT. Translating gives CASSPGLDSNQPQHF.

This clone showed up just once. The chain has TRBV7-8 and TRBJ2-7, with D tentatively TRBD2 (5 bases). V gave up 8 bases and J gave up 7 bases, with 15 bases separating them. This CDR3 region has 12 residues. CDR1 SGHVS and CDR2 FQNEAQ come from the germline V gene. CDR3 residues: CASGSESVEQYF. The DNA of the CDR3 is TGTGCCAGCGGGAGTGAGAGTGTGGAGCAGTACTTC.

This chain links TRBV27 with TRBJ1-2; TRBD1 matches 10 bases. CDR1 is MNHEY, CDR2 SMNVEV, per germline (reference sequence). Trimming cost V 7 bases and J 6 bases; bases outside gene matches: 2. This CDR3 is built from 12 residues. The CDR3 sequence: CASKGTGDGYTF. CDR3 in DNA: TGTGCCAGCAAGGGGACAGGGGATGGCTACACCTTC.

The chain couples TRBV6-5 to TRBJ2-1; 11 positions match TRBD2. V lost 2 bases, J lost 15 bases, and 15 bases stayed unmatched. The CDR3 contains 16 residues. Germline V gene lookup returns CDR1 MNHEY and CDR2 SVGAGI. CDR3 loop: CASSYTRLAGSGWVFF. CDR3 nucleotides: TGTGCCAGCAGTTACACCCGACTAGCGGGGTCAGGTTGGGTGTTCTTC.

V usage is TRBV7-6 and J usage is TRBJ1-3; the match to TRBD1 covers 7 bases. Unmatched junction bases numbered 3, after V lost 1 base and J lost 0 bases. Germline loops: CDR1 SGHVS, CDR2 FNYEAQ. The CDR3 totals 16 residues. Here the CDR3 reads CASSLVDRASGNTIYF. In nucleotides, the CDR3 is TGTGCCAGCAGCTTAGTTGACAGGGCCTCTGGAAACACCATATATTTT.

The V gene is TRBV4-1, the J gene TRBJ2-7; 7 positions agree with TRBD1. The germline V gene encodes CDR1 MGHRA and CDR2 YSYEKL. V lost 1 base, J lost 4 bases, and 13 bases stayed unmatched. The CDR3 sequence is 17 residues long. In DNA, the CDR3 is TGCGCCAGCAGCCAAGTTCTTGGAGAGGGGGCGCCTTACGAGCAGTACTTC. This encodes CASSQVLGEGAPYEQYF.

This chain joins TRBV19 and TRBJ2-7, with 16 bases that match TRBD2. V lost 8 bases and J lost 6; bases outside the gene matches: 16. CDR1 and CDR2 from the germline V gene are LNHDA and SQIVND (reference sequence). The CDR3 runs to 18 residues. DNA for the CDR3: TGTGCCAGTGGACTCGCCTCGGGACTAGCGGGAGGGTCGGGCGAGCAGTACTTC. Amino acid sequence: CASGLASGLAGGSGEQYF. Looking up the rest from reference TRBV19 and TRBJ2-7 gives the full variable domain: DGGITQSPKYLFRKEGQNVTLSCEQNLNHDAMYWYRQDPGQGLRLIYYSQIVNDFQKGDIAEGYSVSREKKESFPLTVTSAQKNPTAFYLCASGLASGLAGGSGEQYFGPGTRLTVT.

This clone came up a few times. The rearrangement uses TRBV6-5 and TRBJ1-5; 7 positions match TRBD1. The length of the CDR3 is 15 residues. Germline V gene lookup returns CDR1 MNHEY and CDR2 SVGAGI. Losses at the gene ends were 5 bases for V and 1 base for J; bases not matched to a gene: 5. The CDR3 DNA follows: TGTGCCAGCAGTCCTACAGGGGCCAGCAATCAGCCCCAGCATTTT. This translates into CASSPTGASNQPQHF.

The chain uses TRBV6-6 and TRBJ2-7, with TRBD1 as a possible D gene (6 bases). The CDR3 is made up of 16 amino acids. The V gene's germline CDR1 is MNHNY and CDR2 SVGAGI (reference sequence). With 5 bases removed from V and 5 bases from J, the gap between germline ends came to 22 bases. The CDR3 here is CASSQSPLGQTNEQYF. The CDR3 DNA follows: TGTGCCAGCAGTCAGTCCCCGCTGGGACAAACGAACGAGCAGTACTTC.

Only one count was recorded for this clone. V and J are TRBV6-5 and TRBJ2-5; 10 bases fit TRBD1. Trimming cost V 0 bases and J 5 bases; bases outside gene matches: 6. CDR1 MNHEY and CDR2 SVGAGI come from the germline V gene. The CDR3 runs 16 residues. CDR3 in DNA: TGTGCCAGCAGTTACTCCGCAGACAGGGGGCACGAGACCCAGTACTTC. Translation: CASSYSADRGHETQYF.

The V call is TRBV5-1, the J call TRBJ2-3; TRBD2 agrees at 8 bases. This CDR3 comprises 14 residues. CDR1 is SGHRS and CDR2 is YFSETQ in the germline V gene. V lost 4 bases and J lost 4; bases outside the gene matches: 5. CDR3 nucleotides: TGCGCCAGCAGCCAAATAGCGGGACCAGATACGCAGTATTTT. This codes for CASSQIAGPDTQYF.

V and J are TRBV11-3 and TRBJ2-7; 8 bases are a match to TRBD2. The CDR3 is 15 residues long. Germline lookup yields CDR1 SGHNT and CDR2 YENEEA. The ends lost 2 bases at V and 1 base at J; junction bases unmatched: 4. CDR3 coding DNA: TGTGCCAGCAGCTTAAACAGCGGGAGATCCTACGAGCAGTACTTC. It codes for CASSLNSGRSYEQYF.

This clone was seen a few times. The chain couples TRBV19 to TRBJ2-2; no definite D call. The CDR3 is 14 residues long. Germline loops: CDR1 LNHDA, CDR2 SQIVND (reference sequence). The V gene lost 3 bases and the J gene lost 7 bases, with 12 bases spanning the gap. The DNA of the CDR3 is TGTGCCAGTAGTATTATGGTCCAGGTCGGGGAGCTGTTTTTT. It specifies CASSIMVQVGELFF.

This chain joins TRBV5-1 and TRBJ2-7; the match to TRBD1 covers 11 bases. Germline V gene sequence: CDR1 SGHRS, CDR2 YFSETQ. This CDR3 contains 15 residues. The junction had 2 bases not matched to a gene; V was cut back by 0 bases and J by 3 bases. The CDR3 spells CASSLGGTGGYEQYF. The CDR3 DNA follows: TGCGCCAGCAGCTTGGGCGGGACAGGGGGCTACGAGCAGTACTTC.

The genes are TRBV5-6 and TRBJ2-7; TRBD1 agrees at 8 bases. There are 15 residues in the CDR3. After removal of 5 bases from V and 1 base from J, the junction contained 8 bases not matched to a gene. Germline loops: CDR1 SGHDT, CDR2 YYEEEE. The DNA of the CDR3 is TGTGCCAGCAGACTGGGAGGACAGGGTTCCTACGAGCAGTACTTC. This codes for CASRLGGQGSYEQYF.

The chain is built from TRBV19 and TRBJ2-3, with 9 bases matching TRBD2. This CDR3 has 17 residues. V lost 5 bases and J lost 4; bases outside the gene matches: 13. CDR1 is LNHDA, CDR2 SQIVND, per germline (reference sequence). CDR3 bases: TGTGCCAGTAGTCCTAGTCGTGGTAGCGGGAGCTCAGATACGCAGTATTTT. It translates to CASSPSRGSGSSDTQYF. Full variable domain (rest looked up from reference TRBV19 and TRBJ2-3): DGGITQSPKYLFRKEGQNVTLSCEQNLNHDAMYWYRQDPGQGLRLIYYSQIVNDFQKGDIAEGYSVSREKKESFPLTVTSAQKNPTAFYLCASSPSRGSGSSDTQYFGPGTRLTVL.

The chain links TRBV25-1 to TRBJ2-1, with 10 bases that match TRBD2. The ends lost 4 bases at V and 5 bases at J; junction bases unmatched: 2. Germline-derived CDR1 and CDR2 are MGHDK and SYGVNS. The CDR3 has 14 amino acids. The CDR3 nucleotides are TGTGCCAGCAGTGTGCTAGCGGGAGACAATGAGCAGTTCTTC. Translated: CASSVLAGDNEQFF.

The V gene is TRBV9, the J gene TRBJ2-1; 8 bases agree with TRBD2. CDR1 is SGDLS, CDR2 YYNGEE, per germline. The CDR3 consists of 17 residues. The trim removed 0 bases at V and 3 bases at J, leaving 8 bases unmatched. CDR3 coding DNA: TGTGCCAGCAGCGTAGAGGGGCTAGCGGGTAACTACAATGAGCAGTTCTTC. This codes for CASSVEGLAGNYNEQFF.

The V and J genes are TRBV7-8 and TRBJ2-1; D may be TRBD1 (6 bases). This CDR3 contains 15 residues. The germline V gene encodes CDR1 SGHVS and CDR2 FQNEAQ. Trimming cost V 7 bases and J 7 bases, with 20 bases left between them. DNA for the CDR3: TGTGCCAGCACCTTTACCACAGGGTTCAATAATGAGCAGTTCTTC. Protein sequence: CASTFTTGFNNEQFF.

The J gene is TRBJ2-7, the V gene TRBV7-9; 11 nucleotides agree with TRBD2. Trimming at V came to 5 bases and at J to 3 bases, leaving 6 bases not matched to a gene. Germline V gives CDR1 SEHNR, CDR2 FQNEAQ (reference sequence). This CDR3 contains 15 residues. DNA for the CDR3: TGTGCCAGCAGCAGACTAGCGGGGTTGCACTACGAGCAGTACTTC. Protein: CASSRLAGLHYEQYF.

The chain combines TRBV28 with TRBJ1-1; 7 positions match TRBD1. V dropped 3 bases and J dropped 0; count of bases not matched to a gene: 7. The CDR3 covers 16 residues. CDR1 MDHEN and CDR2 SYDVKM come from the germline V gene. Here the CDR3 DNA reads TGTGCCAGCAGTTTCTACCTGACAGGGTTGAACACTGAAGCTTTCTTT. Translated, it gives CASSFYLTGLNTEAFF.

This clone was detected only a few times. This chain joins TRBV29-1 and TRBJ2-7; 13 nucleotides line up with TRBD2. From germline, CDR1 is SQVTM and CDR2 ANQGSEA. Trimming at V came to 0 bases and at J to 3 bases, leaving 8 bases not matched to a gene. There are 17 residues in the CDR3. The chain's CDR3 is CSVEDPTGLAGVYEQYF. In DNA, the CDR3 is TGCAGCGTTGAAGACCCAACCGGACTAGCGGGAGTCTACGAGCAGTACTTC.

This clone was picked up a small number of times. This chain connects TRBV10-3 to TRBJ2-7, with a possible D match to TRBD1 (5 bases). The CDR3 length is 14 residues. Trimming shortened V by 5 bases and J by 0 bases, and 11 bases separated the two germline ends. Germline CDR1 reads ENHRY; CDR2 reads SYGVKD. The CDR3 reads CAISWSDNSYEQYF. In DNA, the CDR3 is TGTGCCATCAGTTGGTCGGACAACTCCTACGAGCAGTACTTC.

CDR3 loop: CASSYSDTQVEAFF. The CDR3 DNA reads TGTGCCAGCAGTTACTCTGATACACAAGTTGAAGCTTTCTTT. J is TRBJ1-1 and V is TRBV6-5; unclear D gene. The CDR3 is 14 amino acids. V lost 0 bases and J 7 bases, leaving 12 bases between the germline ends. Germline-derived CDR1 and CDR2 are MNHEY and SVGAGI.

The chain employs TRBV18 and TRBJ1-2, with 8 bases matching TRBD1. Germline loops: CDR1 KGHSH, CDR2 LQKENI. The CDR3 has 15 amino acids. Losses at the gene ends were 3 bases for V and 4 bases for J; bases not matched to a gene: 7. The CDR3 here is CASSPPGQEGYGYTF. The CDR3 nucleotides are TGTGCCAGCTCACCCCCGGGACAGGAAGGCTATGGCTACACCTTC.

The chain links TRBV6-5 to TRBJ2-7, with 7 bases that match TRBD1. Losses at the gene ends were 5 bases for V and 0 bases for J; bases not matched to a gene: 4. The CDR3 contains 14 residues. Germline V lookup: CDR1 MNHEY, CDR2 SVGAGI. The CDR3 bases are TGTGCCAGCAGTAGGAGGACAGGCTCCTACGAGCAGTACTTC. This sequence encodes CASSRRTGSYEQYF.

This chain links TRBV6-4 with TRBJ2-6; a possible D gene is TRBD1 (5 bases). V dropped 6 bases and J dropped 0 bases, with 12 bases sitting between them. The CDR3 covers 16 residues. Germline values: CDR1 MRHNA, CDR2 SNTAGT. CDR3: CASSPDSSSGANVLTF. The CDR3 DNA is TGTGCCAGCAGCCCCGACAGTTCCTCTGGGGCCAACGTCCTGACTTTC.

CDR3 coding DNA: TGTGCCACCAGCAGACTAACTAGCGGGAGGGCCAGTATAGAGACCCAGTACTTC. It yields the protein CATSRLTSGRASIETQYF. This rearrangement joins TRBV15 to TRBJ2-5; 13 nucleotides agree with TRBD2. This CDR3 is built from 18 residues. CDR1 and CDR2 from the germline V gene are LNHNV and YYDKDF (reference sequence). V trimming: 2 bases; J trimming: 4 bases; junction bases outside the gene matches: 10.

The chain recombines TRBV25-1 with TRBJ2-7; 8 nucleotides line up with TRBD1. This CDR3 comprises 13 residues. The junction had 2 bases not matched to a gene; V was cut back by 5 bases and J by 2 bases. Per the germline V gene, CDR1 is MGHDK and CDR2 is SYGVNS. The CDR3 coding sequence is TGTGCCAGCAGTAGACAGGGGACCTACGAGCAGTACTTC. This encodes CASSRQGTYEQYF.